These T cell receptor beta chains were read from a single sample in a study of response to subunit inactivated influenza vaccine. In TCRdb, the RT-PCR reads were re-called with MiXCR into one record per CDR3 protein. The sample consists of 450,000 to 600,000 distinct CDR3 sequences, 16% of them appearing once. Sequences were derived from CD4+ T cells sorted from PBMCs, sampled less than 30 months after vaccination. The source is a man aged 45 to 70 who received an inactivated influenza vaccine. Both conserved end residues are part of each CDR3. Each record gives: J gene, D gene, V gene, clone size, CDR3 DNA, CDR3 protein. The D gene is left open where the match is weak. The size of a clone is reported for some rows only, either as once, few or many, or as a class for expanded clones.

j_call: TRBJ1-2
d_call: TRBD1
v_call: TRBV15
clone_size: -
cdr3_nt: TGTGCCACCAGCAGAGATCGCGGGGACAGGGGAGGCTACACCTTC
cdr3_aa: CATSRDRGDRGGYTF

j_call: TRBJ2-2
d_call: TRBD2
v_call: TRBV20-1
clone_size: few
cdr3_nt: TGCAGTGCTCACCCGGGACTAGCGTCCGGGGAGCTGTTTTTT
cdr3_aa: CSAHPGLASGELFF

j_call: TRBJ2-5
d_call: -
v_call: TRBV12-3/TRBV12-4
clone_size: -
cdr3_nt: TGTGCCAGCAGTTTAAGACGGGACGCGGGGACCCAGTACTTC
cdr3_aa: CASSLRRDAGTQYF

j_call: TRBJ1-6
d_call: -
v_call: TRBV6-6
clone_size: few
cdr3_nt: TGTGCCAGTCGAACCCAGGTTTCACCCCTCCACTTT
cdr3_aa: CASRTQVSPLHF

j_call: TRBJ2-1
d_call: TRBD2
v_call: TRBV12-5
clone_size: -
cdr3_nt: TGTGCTAGTGGTTTGGGACTAGCGAACAATGAGCAGTTCTTC
cdr3_aa: CASGLGLANNEQFF

j_call: TRBJ1-5
d_call: -
v_call: TRBV6-2/TRBV6-3
clone_size: few
cdr3_nt: TGTGCCAGCAGTTATCACAGCTCGAATAGCAATCAGCCCCAGCATTTT
cdr3_aa: CASSYHSSNSNQPQHF

j_call: TRBJ2-1
d_call: -
v_call: TRBV6-2/TRBV6-3
clone_size: -
cdr3_nt: TGTGCCAGCAGTTACAGGGTCCTAGGGGATGAGCAGTTCTTC
cdr3_aa: CASSYRVLGDEQFF

j_call: TRBJ1-2
d_call: -
v_call: TRBV14
clone_size: few
cdr3_nt: TGTGCCAGCAGCCCCGGGACCCGTCCCGGCTACACCTTC
cdr3_aa: CASSPGTRPGYTF

j_call: TRBJ2-2
d_call: TRBD2
v_call: TRBV5-5
clone_size: -
cdr3_nt: TGTGCCAGCAGCGCGATTAGCGGGGAGAACACCGGGGAGCTGTTTTTT
cdr3_aa: CASSAISGENTGELFF

j_call: TRBJ2-1
d_call: -
v_call: TRBV20-1
clone_size: many
cdr3_nt: TGCAGTGCTAGAGTGGTAGCAGTCATACCCCACAATGAGCAGTTCTTC
cdr3_aa: CSARVVAVIPHNEQFF

j_call: TRBJ1-3
d_call: -
v_call: TRBV5-5
clone_size: few
cdr3_nt: TGTGCCAGCAGCTTGGCTGGGACGGAGGGAAACACCATATATTTT
cdr3_aa: CASSLAGTEGNTIYF

j_call: TRBJ2-1
d_call: -
v_call: TRBV7-6
clone_size: many
cdr3_nt: TGTGCCAGCAGCTTAGACGTGGTTTACAATGAGCAGTTCTTC
cdr3_aa: CASSLDVVYNEQFF

j_call: TRBJ1-5
d_call: -
v_call: TRBV28
clone_size: few
cdr3_nt: TGTGCCAGCAGTCGTCCCCTCAGGCACCTCAATCAGCCCCAGCATTTT
cdr3_aa: CASSRPLRHLNQPQHF

j_call: TRBJ2-5
d_call: -
v_call: TRBV15
clone_size: -
cdr3_nt: TGTGCCACCAGCACACGAGGGGAGACCCAGTACTTC
cdr3_aa: CATSTRGETQYF

j_call: TRBJ2-1
d_call: TRBD1
v_call: TRBV11-3
clone_size: -
cdr3_nt: TGTGCCAGCAGCCACAGACAGGGGTATACTAAGCAGTTCTTC
cdr3_aa: CASSHRQGYTKQFF

j_call: TRBJ2-5
d_call: TRBD2
v_call: TRBV11-3
clone_size: -
cdr3_nt: TGTGCCAGCAGCTTAGTCCGGAGCATAGCGGGAGGCGGGACCCAGTACTTC
cdr3_aa: CASSLVRSIAGGGTQYF

j_call: TRBJ2-7
d_call: TRBD1
v_call: TRBV10-3
clone_size: few
cdr3_nt: TGTGCCATCAGTGGGACAGGTCAGCTGGGCGAGCAGTACTTC
cdr3_aa: CAISGTGQLGEQYF

j_call: TRBJ1-1
d_call: -
v_call: TRBV2
clone_size: -
cdr3_nt: TGTGCCAGCAGGCCAAGGGTCAAGGCTTTCTTT
cdr3_aa: CASRPRVKAFF

j_call: TRBJ2-1
d_call: -
v_call: TRBV10-3
clone_size: many
cdr3_nt: TGTGCCATCAGTGAGGAGGCGGGCGGGAATGAGCAGTTCTTC
cdr3_aa: CAISEEAGGNEQFF

j_call: TRBJ2-5
d_call: -
v_call: TRBV20-1
clone_size: few
cdr3_nt: TGCAGTGCTAGCGCTGGGGGGAATTTTGTGACCCAGTACTTC
cdr3_aa: CSASAGGNFVTQYF

j_call: TRBJ2-5
d_call: -
v_call: TRBV29-1
clone_size: -
cdr3_nt: TGCAGCGTTTTAGGTGGGCAGGGGCCTCTCGCCCAGTACTTC
cdr3_aa: CSVLGGQGPLAQYF

j_call: TRBJ2-3
d_call: -
v_call: TRBV5-1
clone_size: many
cdr3_nt: TGCGCCAGCAGCCCGCCCATGTCGGATACGCAGTATTTT
cdr3_aa: CASSPPMSDTQYF

j_call: TRBJ1-2
d_call: -
v_call: TRBV4-2
clone_size: -
cdr3_nt: TGTGCCAGCAGCCAAGAGTCGTGGGGGGGCCTGAGCTGTGGCTACACCTTC
cdr3_aa: CASSQESWGGLSCGYTF

j_call: TRBJ2-7
d_call: TRBD2
v_call: TRBV7-2
clone_size: few
cdr3_nt: TGTGCCAGCAGCCCGGGACTAGCGGGAGCCGAGCAGTACTTC
cdr3_aa: CASSPGLAGAEQYF

j_call: TRBJ2-3
d_call: -
v_call: TRBV15
clone_size: -
cdr3_nt: TGTGCCACCAGCAGAGATCTAAAGGGGAATACGCAGTATTTT
cdr3_aa: CATSRDLKGNTQYF

j_call: TRBJ2-2
d_call: -
v_call: TRBV6-1
clone_size: few
cdr3_nt: TGTGCCAGCAGTCAACCCAGTAGGGGGATGGGAACCGGGGAGCTGTTTTTT
cdr3_aa: CASSQPSRGMGTGELFF

j_call: TRBJ2-2
d_call: TRBD2
v_call: TRBV7-6
clone_size: -
cdr3_nt: TGTGCCACGGGCGGGGGATACACCGGGGAGCTGTTTTTT
cdr3_aa: CATGGGYTGELFF

j_call: TRBJ2-7
d_call: -
v_call: TRBV7-2
clone_size: -
cdr3_nt: TGTGCCAGCAGCCTCCCTCGCGAGCAGTACTTC
cdr3_aa: CASSLPREQYF

j_call: TRBJ1-6
d_call: TRBD1
v_call: TRBV6-1
clone_size: -
cdr3_nt: TGTGCCAGCAGTCCCGGGACAGGGTTGAATTCACCCCTCCACTTT
cdr3_aa: CASSPGTGLNSPLHF

j_call: TRBJ1-1
d_call: -
v_call: TRBV4-1
clone_size: -
cdr3_nt: TGCGCCAGCAGCCAGGGTTCGCAGGGCACTGAAGCTTTCTTT
cdr3_aa: CASSQGSQGTEAFF

j_call: TRBJ1-3
d_call: -
v_call: TRBV7-8
clone_size: -
cdr3_nt: TGTGCCAGCAGCCCCCGTAGCGGGGCCCCCTCTGGAAACACCATATATTTT
cdr3_aa: CASSPRSGAPSGNTIYF

j_call: TRBJ1-5
d_call: -
v_call: TRBV2
clone_size: -
cdr3_nt: TGTGCCAGCAACACCCTGCGGGGGCCCCCGTCCCAGCATTTT
cdr3_aa: CASNTLRGPPSQHF

j_call: TRBJ1-2
d_call: -
v_call: TRBV20-1
clone_size: -
cdr3_nt: TGCAGTCACTGGCGCAGTAACTATGGCTACACCTTC
cdr3_aa: CSHWRSNYGYTF

j_call: TRBJ2-5
d_call: TRBD2
v_call: TRBV20-1
clone_size: -
cdr3_nt: TGCAGTGCTAGAGGGCTAGCGGGAGTAGAGACCCAGTACTTC
cdr3_aa: CSARGLAGVETQYF

j_call: TRBJ2-3
d_call: TRBD1
v_call: TRBV20-1
clone_size: -
cdr3_nt: TGCAGTGCTGCTAACCCCGCCGGGACAGGGGGTGCAGATACGCAGTATTTT
cdr3_aa: CSAANPAGTGGADTQYF

j_call: TRBJ2-2
d_call: TRBD2
v_call: TRBV11-2
clone_size: few
cdr3_nt: TGTGCCAGCAGCATAAGACTAGCGGGAGGGCCACCCCATAACACCGGGGAGCTGTTTTTT
cdr3_aa: CASSIRLAGGPPHNTGELFF

j_call: TRBJ2-5
d_call: -
v_call: TRBV5-1
clone_size: -
cdr3_nt: TGCGCCAGCAGTCCCGACCGTGCGGAGACCCAGTACTTC
cdr3_aa: CASSPDRAETQYF

j_call: TRBJ1-2
d_call: TRBD1
v_call: TRBV29-1
clone_size: few
cdr3_nt: TGCAGCGCTTCACAGGGGTCCCTCTATGGCTACACCTTC
cdr3_aa: CSASQGSLYGYTF